Listed below are T cell receptor beta chains from one sample, sequenced in a study of T cell responses to AZD1222 COVID-19 vaccine. TCRdb keeps only in-frame clones here, not all; method: immunoSEQ multiplex PCR. The data contain over 110,000 clones, roughly nine tenths of them singletons. Source: peripheral blood, taken 28 days after the second AZD1222 dose. The receptors come from an adult who received the AZD1222 COVID-19 vaccine. CDR3s include the opening cysteine and the closing phenylalanine or tryptophan. A D gene is named only where the DNA matches it firmly. Some rows mark clone size as missing; the rest say once, few, many or name a class of expanded clone.

size	J	D	length	V	CDR3	DNA
NA	TRBJ1-1	TRBD1	15	TRBV2	CASNRPTGGATEAFF	TGTGCCAGCAACCGACCAACAGGGGGCGCGACTGAAGCTTTCTTT
NA	TRBJ2-3	NA	14	TRBV9	CASSAGTLLDTQYF	TGTGCCAGCAGCGCCGGGACTCTCCTCGATACGCAGTATTTT
NA	TRBJ2-3	TRBD2	16	TRBV27	CASSFRLAERADTQYF	TGTGCCAGCAGTTTTCGACTAGCGGAACGGGCTGATACGCAGTATTTT
NA	TRBJ1-1	NA	13	TRBV4-2	CASSQVTDREAFF	TGTGCCAGCAGCCAAGTTACGGACAGAGAAGCTTTCTTT
NA	TRBJ2-7	NA	13	TRBV28	CASSGTHGAEQYF	TGTGCCAGCAGTGGGACCCATGGCGCCGAGCAGTACTTC
once	TRBJ2-5	TRBD2	15	TRBV9	CASSVGGGAEETQYF	TGTGCCAGCAGCGTCGGCGGGGGGGCGGAAGAGACCCAGTACTTC
NA	TRBJ2-6	NA	14	TRBV7-2	CASSYLGGANVLTF	TGTGCCAGCAGCTACTTGGGTGGGGCCAACGTCCTGACTTTC
NA	TRBJ1-2	TRBD1	15	TRBV4-2	CASSQGWTGGYGYTF	TGTGCCAGCAGCCAAGGTTGGACAGGGGGCTATGGCTACACCTTC
NA	TRBJ1-6	TRBD1	15	TRBV6-2/TRBV6-3	CASSLTGLRNSPLHF	TGTGCCAGCAGCCTGACAGGGCTACGGAATTCACCCCTCCACTTT
NA	TRBJ1-2	NA	14	TRBV3-1/TRBV3-2	CASSPPTLNYGYTF	TGTGCCAGCAGCCCACCTACGTTAAACTATGGCTACACCTTC
NA	TRBJ2-5	NA	16	TRBV10-2	CASSDWGPQRWETQYF	TGCGCCAGCAGTGATTGGGGACCCCAGAGGTGGGAGACCCAGTACTTC
NA	TRBJ2-1	NA	13	TRBV19	CASSILGRNEQFF	TGTGCCAGTAGTATATTGGGGAGGAATGAGCAGTTCTTC
NA	TRBJ2-1	TRBD2	15	TRBV5-5	CASSWTSGSLNEQFF	TGTGCCAGCAGCTGGACTAGCGGGAGTCTCAATGAGCAGTTCTTC
NA	TRBJ2-2	NA	12	TRBV5-1	CASKENTGELFF	TGCGCCAGCAAGGAAAACACCGGGGAGCTGTTTTTT
NA	TRBJ2-1	TRBD2	11	TRBV10-3	CAIGGGNEQFF	TGTGCCATCGGGGGGGGGAATGAGCAGTTCTTC
NA	TRBJ2-5	NA	17	TRBV24-1	CATSAQEGVSSQETQYF	TGTGCCACCAGTGCCCAAGAGGGGGTTAGTAGCCAAGAGACCCAGTACTTC
NA	TRBJ1-2	NA	18	TRBV5-1	CASSLGQGYHLNYGGYTF	TGCGCCAGCTCCTTGGGGCAGGGTTATCACCTTAACTATGGGGGCTACACCTTC
NA	TRBJ1-2	TRBD1	15	TRBV5-1	CASSTGQALNYGYTF	TGCGCCAGCAGCACGGGACAGGCGCTTAACTATGGCTACACCTTC
NA	TRBJ2-1	NA	14	TRBV15	CATSRVDVSSEQFF	TGTGCCACCAGCAGGGTGGACGTCTCTTCTGAGCAGTTCTTC
NA	TRBJ2-1	NA	18	TRBV13	CASSLGSRGGGSYNEQFF	TGTGCCAGCAGCTTAGGGAGTAGGGGGGGCGGATCCTACAATGAGCAGTTCTTC
NA	TRBJ2-3	TRBD1	14	TRBV5-1	CASWTGLGTDTQYF	TGCGCCAGCTGGACAGGATTAGGCACAGATACGCAGTATTTT
NA	TRBJ2-7	NA	14	TRBV27	CASSRAGRFYEQYF	TGTGCCAGCAGCCGAGCTGGCAGGTTCTACGAGCAGTACTTC
NA	TRBJ2-4	NA	13	TRBV5-1	CASSLSRANIQYF	TGCGCCAGCAGCTTGTCCAGGGCGAACATTCAGTACTTC